This T cell receptor (beta chain) originates from a study of CD8 T cells in ankylosing spondylitis (dated by TCRdb to between 2016 and 2019). About the study as a whole: To find TCR variants linked to disease, the study profiled T cell receptor beta repertoires in ankylosing spondylitis patients and healthy donors. Peripheral blood was sampled, and synovial fluid was additionally collected from ankylosing spondylitis patients. The whole study cohort included 90 to 120 healthy donors and 20 to 25 ankylosing spondylitis patients.

Sequencing took place on an Illumina HiSeq 2500. Quantitative 5'-RACE with molecular barcodes was the method used to prepare the TCR beta libraries. Per the authors' processing: To identify disease-linked TCR variants, a new computational method was used, one built on a probabilistic model of VDJ rearrangement. TCRdb cleaned the public reads at Q25 with fastp, built clones with MiXCR and kept in-frame beta chains. Rows are unified per CDR3 protein, each entry keeping the most common DNA and genes. The V and J calls and clone size come from TCRdb's table, not from the authors' own analysis. Across this sample there are 750,000 to 850,000 distinct CDR3 sequences, with about 12% seen only once. About 0.5% of the sample goes to the ten largest clones. The study at large found these results: Blood from ankylosing spondylitis patients appeared to be characterized by a TCR beta motif composed of several highly homologous amino acid variants. According to the report, matched synovial fluid samples from ankylosing spondylitis patients were significantly enriched for the disease-linked clones. The disease-linked clones showed a CD8+ phenotype and occurred at relatively low frequencies in peripheral blood. Some of the motif variants had been reported before in the synovial fluid and blood of reactive arthritis patients, a finding that suggests common disease-initiation mechanisms.

The CDR3 holds 14 amino acids from the cysteine to the phenylalanine. CDR3 DNA is the only sequence kept; it has 42 bases, read in frame from the first base. The germline V gene specifies SGHTA as CDR1 and FQGNSA as CDR2. The germline ends are 10 bases apart after V is trimmed by 1 base and J by 6 bases. This clonotype was found a few times. Its antigen has not been determined. It has no much larger one-base neighbor in the sample; base qualities were not kept. The source of this sequence is a male donor with ankylosing spondylitis. The chain couples TRBV7-2 to TRBJ2-1, with TRBD1 tentatively as D gene (5 bases match). Sequenced: blood, either unsorted or a sorted T cell fraction (not recorded which). CDR3 reads: CASSLGRTPNEQFF. The DNA sequence is as follows: TGTGCCAGCAGCTTAGGACGGACACCCAATGAGCAGTTCTTC.